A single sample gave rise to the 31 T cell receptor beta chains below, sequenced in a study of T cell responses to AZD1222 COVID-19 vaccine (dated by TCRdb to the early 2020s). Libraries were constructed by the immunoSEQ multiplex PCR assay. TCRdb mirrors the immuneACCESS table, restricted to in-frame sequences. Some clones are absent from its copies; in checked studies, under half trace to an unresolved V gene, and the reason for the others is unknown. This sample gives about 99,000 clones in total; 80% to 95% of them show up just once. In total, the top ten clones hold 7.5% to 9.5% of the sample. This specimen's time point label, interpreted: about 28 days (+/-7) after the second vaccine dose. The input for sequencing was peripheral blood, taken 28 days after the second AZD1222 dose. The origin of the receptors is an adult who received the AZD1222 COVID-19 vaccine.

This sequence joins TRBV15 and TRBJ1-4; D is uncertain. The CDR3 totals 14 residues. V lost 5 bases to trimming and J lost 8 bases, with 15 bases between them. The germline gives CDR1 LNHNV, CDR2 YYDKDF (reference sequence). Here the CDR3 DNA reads TGTGCCACCAGCCCCGGCAGGCTCTACGAAAAACTGTTTTTT. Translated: CATSPGRLYEKLFF.

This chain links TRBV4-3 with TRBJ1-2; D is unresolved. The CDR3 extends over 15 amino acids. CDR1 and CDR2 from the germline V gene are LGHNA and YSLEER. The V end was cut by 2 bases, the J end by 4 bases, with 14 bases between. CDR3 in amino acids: CASSQMEGRTYGYTF. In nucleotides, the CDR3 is TGCGCCAGCAGCCAAATGGAGGGCAGAACCTATGGCTACACCTTC.

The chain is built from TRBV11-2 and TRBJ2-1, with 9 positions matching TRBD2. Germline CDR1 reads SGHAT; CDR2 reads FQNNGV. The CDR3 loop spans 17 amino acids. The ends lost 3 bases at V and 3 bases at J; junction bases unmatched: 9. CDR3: CASSFTGTSRLYNEQFF. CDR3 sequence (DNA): TGTGCCAGCAGCTTTACCGGGACTAGCAGACTCTACAATGAGCAGTTCTTC.

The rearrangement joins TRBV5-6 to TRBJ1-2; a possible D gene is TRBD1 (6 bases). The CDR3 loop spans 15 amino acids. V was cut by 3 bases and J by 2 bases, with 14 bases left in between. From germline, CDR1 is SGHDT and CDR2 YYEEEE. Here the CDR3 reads CASSSHRVGNYGYTF. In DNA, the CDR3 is TGTGCCAGCAGCTCTCACAGGGTTGGGAACTATGGCTACACCTTC.

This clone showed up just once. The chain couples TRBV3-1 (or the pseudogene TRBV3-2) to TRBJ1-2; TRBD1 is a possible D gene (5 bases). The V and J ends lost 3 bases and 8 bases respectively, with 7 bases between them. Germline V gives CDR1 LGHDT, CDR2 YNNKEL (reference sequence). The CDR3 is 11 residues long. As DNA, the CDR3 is TGTGCCAGCAGCCACCGGGACGGCTACACCTTC. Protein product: CASSHRDGYTF.

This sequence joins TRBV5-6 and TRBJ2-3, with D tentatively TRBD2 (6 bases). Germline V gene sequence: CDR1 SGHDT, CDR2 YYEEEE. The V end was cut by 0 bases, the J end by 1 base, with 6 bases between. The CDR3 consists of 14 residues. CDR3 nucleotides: TGTGCCAGCAGCTTGGGCGGGGGCACAGATACGCAGTATTTT. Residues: CASSLGGGTDTQYF.

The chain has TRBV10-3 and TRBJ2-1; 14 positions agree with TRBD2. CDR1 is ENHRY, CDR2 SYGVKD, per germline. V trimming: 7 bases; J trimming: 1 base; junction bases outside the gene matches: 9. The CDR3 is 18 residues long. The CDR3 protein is CAITSSGTSGSSYNEQFF. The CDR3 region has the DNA TGTGCCATCACCTCGTCTGGGACTAGCGGGAGTTCCTACAATGAGCAGTTCTTC.

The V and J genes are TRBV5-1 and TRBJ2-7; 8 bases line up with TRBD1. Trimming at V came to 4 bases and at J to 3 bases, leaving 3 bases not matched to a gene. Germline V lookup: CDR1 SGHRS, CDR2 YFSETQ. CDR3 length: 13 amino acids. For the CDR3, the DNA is TGCGCCAGCAGCCCGGGACAGGTCTACGAGCAGTACTTC. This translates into CASSPGQVYEQYF.

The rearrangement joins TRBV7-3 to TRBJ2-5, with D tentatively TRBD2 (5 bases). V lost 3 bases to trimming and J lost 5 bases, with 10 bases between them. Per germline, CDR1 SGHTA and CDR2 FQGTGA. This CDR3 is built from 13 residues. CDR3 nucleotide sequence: TGTGCCAGCAGCTTGTATGAGCGGGAGACCCAGTACTTC. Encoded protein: CASSLYERETQYF.

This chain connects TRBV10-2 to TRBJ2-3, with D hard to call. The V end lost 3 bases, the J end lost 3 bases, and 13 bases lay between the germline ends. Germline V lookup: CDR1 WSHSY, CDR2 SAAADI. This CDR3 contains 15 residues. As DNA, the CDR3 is TGCGCCAGCAGTGAAGGCGTTTGGGCGACAGATACGCAGTATTTT. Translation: CASSEGVWATDTQYF.

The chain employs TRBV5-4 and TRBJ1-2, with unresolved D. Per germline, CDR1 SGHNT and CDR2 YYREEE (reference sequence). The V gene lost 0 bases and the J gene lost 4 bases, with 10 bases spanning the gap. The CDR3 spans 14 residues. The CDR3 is CASSLVEAPYGYTF. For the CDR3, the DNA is TGTGCCAGCAGCTTGGTTGAGGCCCCCTATGGCTACACCTTC.

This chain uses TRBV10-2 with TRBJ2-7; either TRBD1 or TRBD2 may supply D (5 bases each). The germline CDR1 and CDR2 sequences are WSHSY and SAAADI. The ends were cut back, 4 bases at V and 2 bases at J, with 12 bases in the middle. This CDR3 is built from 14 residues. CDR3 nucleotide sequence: TGCGCCAGCAGTGTTGAGGGGCACCCCTACGAGCAGTACTTC. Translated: CASSVEGHPYEQYF.

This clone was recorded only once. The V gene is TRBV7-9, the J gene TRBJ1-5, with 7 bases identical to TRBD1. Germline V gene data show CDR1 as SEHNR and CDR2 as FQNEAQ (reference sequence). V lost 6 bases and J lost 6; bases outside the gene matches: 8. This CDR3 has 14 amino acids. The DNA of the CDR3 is TGTGCCAGCAGTCAGACAGGGAGAACTCAGCCCCAGCATTTT. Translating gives CASSQTGRTQPQHF.

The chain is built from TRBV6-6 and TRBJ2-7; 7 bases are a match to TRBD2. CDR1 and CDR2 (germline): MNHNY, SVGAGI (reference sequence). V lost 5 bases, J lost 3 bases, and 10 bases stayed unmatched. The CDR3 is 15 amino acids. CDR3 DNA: TGTGCCAGCAGTACATCAGACCCGGGGGGCTACGAGCAGTACTTC. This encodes CASSTSDPGGYEQYF.

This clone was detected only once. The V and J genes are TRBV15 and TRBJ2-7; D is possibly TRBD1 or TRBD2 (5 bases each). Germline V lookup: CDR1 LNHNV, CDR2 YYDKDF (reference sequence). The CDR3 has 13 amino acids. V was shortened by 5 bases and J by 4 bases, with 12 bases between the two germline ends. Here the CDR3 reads CATSPQRGYEQYF. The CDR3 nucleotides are TGTGCCACCAGCCCCCAGAGGGGTTACGAGCAGTACTTC.

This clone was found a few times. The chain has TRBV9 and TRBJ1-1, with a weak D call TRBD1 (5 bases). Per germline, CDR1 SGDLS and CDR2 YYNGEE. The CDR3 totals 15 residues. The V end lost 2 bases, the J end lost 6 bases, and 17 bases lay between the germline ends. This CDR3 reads CASSVRGTGVAEAFF. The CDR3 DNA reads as TGTGCCAGCAGCGTCCGGGGGACGGGTGTCGCTGAAGCTTTCTTT. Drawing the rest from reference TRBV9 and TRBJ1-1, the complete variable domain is DSGVTQTPKHLITATGQRVTLRCSPRSGDLSVYWYQQSLDQGLQFLIQYYNGEERAKGNILERFSAQQFPDLHSELNLSSLELGDSALYFCASSVRGTGVAEAFFGQGTRLTVV.

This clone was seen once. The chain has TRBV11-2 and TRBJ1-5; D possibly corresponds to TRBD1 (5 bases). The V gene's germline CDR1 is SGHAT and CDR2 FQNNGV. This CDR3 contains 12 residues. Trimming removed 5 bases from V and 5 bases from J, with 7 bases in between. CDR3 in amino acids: CASSEGDQPQHF. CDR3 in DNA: TGTGCCAGCAGCGAAGGGGATCAGCCCCAGCATTTT.

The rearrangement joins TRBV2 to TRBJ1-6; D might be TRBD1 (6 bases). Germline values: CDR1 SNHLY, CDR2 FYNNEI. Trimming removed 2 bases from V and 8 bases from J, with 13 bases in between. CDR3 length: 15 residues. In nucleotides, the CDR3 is TGTGCCAGCAGTGAAAGGTCAGGGGATTATTCACCCCTCCACTTT. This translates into CASSERSGDYSPLHF. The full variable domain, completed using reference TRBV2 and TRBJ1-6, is EPEVTQTPSHQVTQMGQEVILRCVPISNHLYFYWYRQILGQKVEFLVSFYNNEISEKSEIFDDQFSVERPDGSNFTLKIRSTKLEDSAMYFCASSERSGDYSPLHFGNGTRLTVT.

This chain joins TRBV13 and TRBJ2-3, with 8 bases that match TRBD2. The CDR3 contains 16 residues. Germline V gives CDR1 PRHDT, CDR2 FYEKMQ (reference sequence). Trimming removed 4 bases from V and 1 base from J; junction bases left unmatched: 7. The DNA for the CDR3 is TGTGCCAGCAGCTCGGGCAGCGGGAGTGGCACAGATACGCAGTATTTT. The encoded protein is CASSSGSGSGTDTQYF.

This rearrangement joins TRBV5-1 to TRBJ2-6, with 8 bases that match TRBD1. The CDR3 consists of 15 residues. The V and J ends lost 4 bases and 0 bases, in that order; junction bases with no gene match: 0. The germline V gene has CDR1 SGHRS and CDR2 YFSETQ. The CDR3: CASSDRGSGANVLTF. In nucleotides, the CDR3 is TGCGCCAGCAGCGACAGGGGCTCTGGGGCCAACGTCCTGACTTTC.

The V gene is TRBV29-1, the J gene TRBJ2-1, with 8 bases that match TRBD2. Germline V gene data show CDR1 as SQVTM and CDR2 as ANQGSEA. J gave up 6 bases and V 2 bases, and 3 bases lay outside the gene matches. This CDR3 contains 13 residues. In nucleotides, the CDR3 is TGCAGCGTTGAATCCGGGACTAGCAATGAGCAGTTCTTC. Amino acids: CSVESGTSNEQFF.

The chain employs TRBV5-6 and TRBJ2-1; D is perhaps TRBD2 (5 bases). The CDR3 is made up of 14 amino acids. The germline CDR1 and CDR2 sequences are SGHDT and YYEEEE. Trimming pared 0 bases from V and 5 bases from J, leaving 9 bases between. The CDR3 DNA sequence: TGTGCCAGCAGCTTGGGGGGAGCGAACAATGAGCAGTTCTTC. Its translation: CASSLGGANNEQFF.

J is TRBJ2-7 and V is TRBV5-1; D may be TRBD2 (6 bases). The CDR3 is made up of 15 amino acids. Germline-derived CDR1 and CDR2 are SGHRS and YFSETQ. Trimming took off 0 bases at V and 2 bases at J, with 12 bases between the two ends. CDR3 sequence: CASSLVPSEAYEQYF. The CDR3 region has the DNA TGCGCCAGCAGCTTGGTCCCTAGCGAGGCCTACGAGCAGTACTTC.

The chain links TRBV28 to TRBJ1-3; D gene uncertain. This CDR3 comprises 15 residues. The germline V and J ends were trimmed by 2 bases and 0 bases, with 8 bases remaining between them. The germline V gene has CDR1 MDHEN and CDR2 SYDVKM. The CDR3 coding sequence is TGTGCCAGCAGTTTAGCCGCTAGCTCTGGAAACACCATATATTTT. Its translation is CASSLAASSGNTIYF. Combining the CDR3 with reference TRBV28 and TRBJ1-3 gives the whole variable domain DVKVTQSSRYLVKRTGEKVFLECVQDMDHENMFWYRQDPGLGLRLIYFSYDVKMKEKGDIPEGYSVSREKKERFSLILESASTNQTSMYLCASSLAASSGNTIYFGEGSWLTVV.

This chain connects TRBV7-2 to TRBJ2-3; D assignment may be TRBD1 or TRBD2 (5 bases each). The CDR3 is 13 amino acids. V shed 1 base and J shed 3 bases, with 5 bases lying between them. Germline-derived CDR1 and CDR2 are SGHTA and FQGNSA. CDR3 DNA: TGTGCCAGCAGCTTAGGGGGGACAGATACGCAGTATTTT. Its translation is CASSLGGTDTQYF.

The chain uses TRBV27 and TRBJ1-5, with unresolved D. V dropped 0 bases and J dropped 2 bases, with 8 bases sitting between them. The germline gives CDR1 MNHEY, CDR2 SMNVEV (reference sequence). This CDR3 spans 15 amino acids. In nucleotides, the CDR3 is TGTGCCAGCAGTTTATCGTCGCAACGCAATCAGCCCCAGCATTTT. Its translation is CASSLSSQRNQPQHF.

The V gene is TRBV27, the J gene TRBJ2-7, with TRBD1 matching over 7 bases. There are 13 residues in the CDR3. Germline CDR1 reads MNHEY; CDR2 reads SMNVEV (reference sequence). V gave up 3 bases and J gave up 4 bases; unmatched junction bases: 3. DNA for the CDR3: TGTGCCAGCAGTTTGGGACAGATGTACGAGCAGTACTTC. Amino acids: CASSLGQMYEQYF.

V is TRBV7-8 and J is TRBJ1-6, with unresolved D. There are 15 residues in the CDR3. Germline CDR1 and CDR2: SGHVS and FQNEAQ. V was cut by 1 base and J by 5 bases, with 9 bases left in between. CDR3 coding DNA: TGTGCCAGCAGCTTAGTGGGAAGGGATAATTCACCCCTCCACTTT. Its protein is CASSLVGRDNSPLHF. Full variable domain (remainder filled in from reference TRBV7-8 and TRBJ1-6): GAGVSQSPRYKVAKRGQDVALRCDPISGHVSLFWYQQALGQGPEFLTYFQNEAQLDKSGLPSDRFFAERPEGSVSTLKIQRTQQEDSAVYLCASSLVGRDNSPLHFGNGTRLTVT.

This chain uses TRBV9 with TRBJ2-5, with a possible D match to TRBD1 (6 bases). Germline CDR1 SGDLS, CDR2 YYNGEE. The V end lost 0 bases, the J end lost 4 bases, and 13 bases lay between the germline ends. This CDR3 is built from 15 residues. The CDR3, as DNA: TGTGCCAGCAGCGTAGCCCAGGGGCTGGGAGAGACCCAGTACTTC. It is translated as CASSVAQGLGETQYF.

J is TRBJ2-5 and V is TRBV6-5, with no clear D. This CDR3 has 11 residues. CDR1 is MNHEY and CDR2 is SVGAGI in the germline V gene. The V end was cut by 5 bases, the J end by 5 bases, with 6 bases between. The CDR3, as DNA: TGTGCCAGCAGTCTACAGGAGACCCAGTACTTC. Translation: CASSLQETQYF.

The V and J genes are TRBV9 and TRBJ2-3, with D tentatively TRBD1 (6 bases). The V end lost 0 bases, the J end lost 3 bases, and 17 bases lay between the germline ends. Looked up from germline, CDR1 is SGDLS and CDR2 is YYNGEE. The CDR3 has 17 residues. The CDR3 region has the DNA TGTGCCAGCAGCGTAGCTTGGGGACATAGGGAGACAGATACGCAGTATTTT. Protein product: CASSVAWGHRETDTQYF.